Below, 15 T cell receptor beta chains from the same sample are listed, as sequenced in a study of shared clonotypes between healthy human individuals. Naive CD8 cells comprised CD45RO-negative, CCR7-positively selected cells, excluding terminally differentiated effector memory CD45RA+ cells. Profiled with immunoSEQ multiplex PCR; TCRdb holds only in-frame clones, not every one. Among some 2.1 million clones, roughly 95% were seen once, and the ten largest hold under 2%. Specimen: naive CD8+ T cells from PBMCs. The receptors were gathered from a man between 18 and 35 years old in good health. Some clones in this sample may be carry-over from other donors' samples.

The chain combines TRBV5-4 with TRBJ2-1, with D perhaps matching TRBD2 (6 bases). Trimming pared 5 bases from V and 7 bases from J, leaving 22 bases between. CDR3 length: 16 residues. The germline CDR1 and CDR2 sequences are SGHNT and YYREEE (reference sequence). The CDR3: CASSPASGVSGNEQFF. The CDR3 nucleotides are TGTGCCAGCAGTCCCGCCTCGGGAGTGTCTGGAAATGAGCAGTTCTTC.

On this clone: The same CDR3 also results from other DNA sequences found in this sample. V gene TRBV11-2 combines with J gene TRBJ1-4; D unresolved. This CDR3 has 15 residues. Germline lookup yields CDR1 SGHAT and CDR2 FQNNGV. Trimming stripped 1 base from V and 0 bases from J, with 6 bases between. The CDR3 reads CASSLVAATNEKLFF. CDR3 nucleotides: TGTGCCAGCAGCTTAGTGGCAGCAACTAATGAAAAACTGTTTTTT.

The V and J genes are TRBV6-5 and TRBJ2-2; D unclear. From germline, CDR1 is MNHEY and CDR2 SVGAGI. CDR3 length: 11 amino acids. The V and J ends lost 8 bases and 5 bases respectively, with 6 bases between them. CDR3 DNA sequence: TGTGCCAGCGTCCAGACCGGGGAGCTGTTTTTT. It translates to CASVQTGELFF.

The rearrangement joins TRBV2 to TRBJ2-7; D not certain. Germline CDR1 reads SNHLY; CDR2 reads FYNNEI. The length of the CDR3 is 11 residues. Trimming pared 7 bases from V and 5 bases from J, leaving 9 bases between. This CDR3 reads CASTIGDEQYF. CDR3 in DNA: TGTGCCAGCACCATTGGGGACGAGCAGTACTTC.

The count of this clone is one. This chain uses TRBV27 with TRBJ2-1; D remains ambiguous. This CDR3 has 12 amino acids. Looked up from germline, CDR1 is MNHEY and CDR2 is SMNVEV (reference sequence). Between the trimmed V and J ends, which lost 8 bases and 5 bases, there was a span of 10 bases. This chain's CDR3 is CASHRWDNEQFF. CDR3 nucleotides: TGTGCCAGCCACCGCTGGGACAATGAGCAGTTCTTC.

As to this clone: Other DNA sequences from this sample encode an identical CDR3 as well. V is TRBV7-8 and J is TRBJ2-7; no firm D call. Per the germline V gene, CDR1 is SGHVS and CDR2 is FQNEAQ. V was trimmed by 1 base and J by 2 bases, leaving 9 bases between them. This CDR3 has 14 amino acids. CDR3 protein: CASSLGSGAYEQYF. The DNA for the CDR3 is TGTGCCAGCAGCTTAGGGTCTGGAGCCTACGAGCAGTACTTC.

This clone was seen more than once but under ten times. The chain links TRBV19 to TRBJ2-7; D is tentatively TRBD1 or TRBD2 (5 bases each). CDR3 length equals 13 residues. V shed 8 bases and J shed 3 bases, with 14 bases lying between them. Looked up from germline, CDR1 is LNHDA and CDR2 is SQIVND (reference sequence). The CDR3 here is CASGDLLSYEQYF. Here the CDR3 DNA reads TGTGCCAGTGGGGACCTTCTCAGCTACGAGCAGTACTTC.

This chain joins TRBV29-1 and TRBJ2-1; the match to TRBD1 covers 12 bases. CDR1 is SQVTM and CDR2 is ANQGSEA in the germline V gene. V gave up 0 bases and J gave up 10 bases; unmatched junction bases: 10. The CDR3 is 16 amino acids. The CDR3 loop reads CSVEESQGQGAGEQFF. In DNA, the CDR3 is TGCAGCGTTGAAGAGTCGCAGGGACAGGGGGCCGGGGAGCAGTTCTTC.

The chain carries TRBV2 and TRBJ2-1, with 11 positions matching TRBD1. The V segment lost 3 bases and the J segment 6 bases; nucleotides outside the gene matches: 19. Germline-derived CDR1 and CDR2 are SNHLY and FYNNEI. The CDR3 is 20 amino acids. CDR3 nucleotide sequence: TGTGCCAGCAGTGACGAGAGAAGTGTGGGACAGGGGGGCCTGCGCAATGAGCAGTTCTTC. Encoded protein: CASSDERSVGQGGLRNEQFF.

This clone was found once. This chain uses TRBV27 with TRBJ2-7; D gene ambiguous. V shed 2 bases and J shed 5 bases, with 13 bases lying between them. Per the germline V gene, CDR1 is MNHEY and CDR2 is SMNVEV (reference sequence). The CDR3 is 14 residues long. The CDR3 is CASSLGRHRNEQYF. In DNA, the CDR3 is TGTGCCAGCAGTTTAGGCAGACACCGGAACGAGCAGTACTTC.

This clone was observed a single time. The rearrangement links TRBV27 to TRBJ2-7; 7 bases match TRBD1. Trimming took 6 bases from V and 4 from J; bases not matched to a gene: 9. The CDR3 length is 14 residues. CDR1 is MNHEY and CDR2 is SMNVEV in the germline V gene (reference sequence). Here the CDR3 DNA reads TGTGCCAGCAGCGAGAGGGGGCTGAGGTACGAGCAGTACTTC. This encodes CASSERGLRYEQYF.

Remarks on this clone: Other DNA sequences within the sample encode an identical CDR3. The chain employs TRBV29-1 and TRBJ2-3; 7 positions match TRBD2. The germline gives CDR1 SQVTM, CDR2 ANQGSEA. Trimming at V came to 6 bases and at J to 0 bases, leaving 3 bases not matched to a gene. This CDR3 is built from 13 residues. The CDR3 region has the DNA TGCAGCGTGGGGGGAGGGAGCACAGATACGCAGTATTTT. This encodes CSVGGGSTDTQYF.

V and J are TRBV29-1 and TRBJ2-7; 9 nucleotides agree with TRBD1. Trimming took 1 base from V and 3 from J; bases not matched to a gene: 10. Germline CDR1 reads SQVTM; CDR2 reads ANQGSEA. The CDR3 totals 16 residues. For the CDR3, the DNA is TGCAGCGTTGAAGGCCCACAGGGGGCACATATCTACGAGCAGTACTTC. It translates to CSVEGPQGAHIYEQYF.

The CDR3 sequence: CASSDPPAGGSYNEQFF. The CDR3 coding sequence is TGTGCCAGCAGTGATCCCCCAGCGGGAGGGTCCTACAATGAGCAGTTCTTC. This chain uses TRBV2 with TRBJ2-1; 10 bases agree with TRBD2. The CDR3 runs 17 residues. Germline values: CDR1 SNHLY, CDR2 FYNNEI. The J segment lost 1 base and the V segment lost 3 bases, leaving 6 bases of the junction unmatched.

This rearrangement joins TRBV6-1 to TRBJ2-5; D gene unclear. V lost 4 bases and J 5 bases, leaving 14 bases between the germline ends. Germline V CDR1 and CDR2: MNHNS, SASEGT. This CDR3 spans 14 amino acids. The CDR3 DNA follows: TGTGCCAGCAGTGTTCGAGGAACCCGGGAGACCCAGTACTTC. It codes for CASSVRGTRETQYF.